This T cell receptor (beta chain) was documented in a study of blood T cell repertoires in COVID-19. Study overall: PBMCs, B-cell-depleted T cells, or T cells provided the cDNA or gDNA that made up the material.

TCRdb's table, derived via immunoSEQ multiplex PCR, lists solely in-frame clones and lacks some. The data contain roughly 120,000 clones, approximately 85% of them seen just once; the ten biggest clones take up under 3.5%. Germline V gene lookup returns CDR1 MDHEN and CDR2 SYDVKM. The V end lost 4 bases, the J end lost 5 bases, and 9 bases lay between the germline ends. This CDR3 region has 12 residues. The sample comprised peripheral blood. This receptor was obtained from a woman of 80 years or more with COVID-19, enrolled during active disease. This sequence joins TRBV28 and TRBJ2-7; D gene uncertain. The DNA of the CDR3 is TGTGCCAGCAGTTCCGGTCCCAACGAGCAGTACTTC. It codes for CASSSGPNEQYF.